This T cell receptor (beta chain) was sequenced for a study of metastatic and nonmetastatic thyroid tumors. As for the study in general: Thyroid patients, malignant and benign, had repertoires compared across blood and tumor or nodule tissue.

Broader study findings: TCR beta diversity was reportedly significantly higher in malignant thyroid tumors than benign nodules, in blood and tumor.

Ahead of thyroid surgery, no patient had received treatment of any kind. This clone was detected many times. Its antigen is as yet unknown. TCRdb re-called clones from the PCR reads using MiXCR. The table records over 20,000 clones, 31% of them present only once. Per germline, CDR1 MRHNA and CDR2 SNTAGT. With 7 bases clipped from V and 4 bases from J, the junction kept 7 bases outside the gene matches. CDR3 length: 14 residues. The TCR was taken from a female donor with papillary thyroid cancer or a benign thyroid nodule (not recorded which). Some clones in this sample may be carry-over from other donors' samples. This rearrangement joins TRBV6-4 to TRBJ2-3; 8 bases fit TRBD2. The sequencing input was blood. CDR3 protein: CASTRGGASDTQYF. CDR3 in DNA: TGTGCCAGCACCCGGGGGGGGGCATCAGATACGCAGTATTTT.